This TCR beta chain appears in the sequencing data of a study of T cells in Graves' hyperthyroidism and ophthalmopathy. Study-wide results and limits: The authors' 13 V-J model separated ophthalmopathy from stable hyperthyroidism.

The source material, RNA transcripts, was used to amplify TCR beta CDR3 regions. Using the HTBI primer set, a first-round RT-PCR was run on the TCR CDR3. TCRdb fed the multiplex PCR reads into MiXCR, producing one record per CDR3 protein. The sample carries 330,000 or so distinct CDR3 sequences, around 20% recorded once. The table lists this clonotype with a few counts. Its antigen is still unknown. The material sequenced was blood. The sequence was obtained from a man aged 50 to 59 with Graves' ophthalmopathy.

As DNA, the CDR3 is TGTGCCAGCCGGAGGGAGGGAGTGAGTTCCTACGAGCAGTACTTC. Protein sequence: CASRREGVSSYEQYF. The V gene is TRBV2, the J gene TRBJ2-7; the match to TRBD2 covers 7 bases. In germline, CDR1 is SNHLY, CDR2 FYNNEI. The ends lost 8 bases at V and 1 base at J; junction bases unmatched: 11. CDR3 length equals 15 residues.